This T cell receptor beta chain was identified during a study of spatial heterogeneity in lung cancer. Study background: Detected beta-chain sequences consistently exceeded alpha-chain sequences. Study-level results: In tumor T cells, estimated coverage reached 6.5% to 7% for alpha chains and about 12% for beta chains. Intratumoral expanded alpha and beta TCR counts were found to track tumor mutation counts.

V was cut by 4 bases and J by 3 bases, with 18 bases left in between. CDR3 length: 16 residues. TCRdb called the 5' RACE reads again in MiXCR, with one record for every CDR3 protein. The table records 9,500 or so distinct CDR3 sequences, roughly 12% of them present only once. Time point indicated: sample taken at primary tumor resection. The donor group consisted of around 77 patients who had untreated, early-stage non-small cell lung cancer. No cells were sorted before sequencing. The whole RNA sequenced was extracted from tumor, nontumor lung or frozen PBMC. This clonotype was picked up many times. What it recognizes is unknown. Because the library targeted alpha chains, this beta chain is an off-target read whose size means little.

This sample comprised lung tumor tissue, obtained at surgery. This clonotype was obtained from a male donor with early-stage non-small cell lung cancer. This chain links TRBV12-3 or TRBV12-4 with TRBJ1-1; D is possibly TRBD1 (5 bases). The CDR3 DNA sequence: TGTGCCAGCAGTTCCCCCGACCTGCCGGGGGACACTGAAGCTTTCTTT. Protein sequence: CASSSPDLPGDTEAFF.